Only a few counts were recorded for the clone carrying this T cell receptor (beta chain). Its antigen is still unknown. This entry belongs to a study of cytomegalovirus exposure and HLA in healthy donors. Findings and limits, study-wide: With high specificity and sensitivity, the classifier reportedly diagnosed cytomegalovirus status.

Measured with immunoSEQ multiplex PCR; TCRdb has only the in-frame clones, and not every one. This table holds fewer than 250,000 clones, over 80% found once. This CDR3 contains 15 residues. V was trimmed by 0 bases and J by 0 bases, leaving 9 bases between them. Germline V gene lookup returns CDR1 SGHRS and CDR2 YFSETQ. This chain uses TRBV5-1 with TRBJ1-2; D is ambiguous. This receptor was identified in a woman aged 18-29 years in good health and CMV-seronegative. Sequenced material: PBMCs. CDR3 bases: TGCGCCAGCAGCTTGGGGCATGGATCTAACTATGGCTACACCTTC. The encoded protein is CASSLGHGSNYGYTF.